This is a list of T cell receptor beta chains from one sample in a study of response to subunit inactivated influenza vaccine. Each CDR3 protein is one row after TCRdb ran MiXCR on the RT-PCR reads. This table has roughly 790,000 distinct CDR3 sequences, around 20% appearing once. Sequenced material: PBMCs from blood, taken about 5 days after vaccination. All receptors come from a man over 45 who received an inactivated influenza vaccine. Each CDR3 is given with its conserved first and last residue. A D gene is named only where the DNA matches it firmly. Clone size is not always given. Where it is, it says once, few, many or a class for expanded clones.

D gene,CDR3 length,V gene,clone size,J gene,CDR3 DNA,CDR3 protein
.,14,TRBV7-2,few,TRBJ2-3,TGTGCCAGCAGCTCTGACTCCAGCACAGATACGCAGTATTTT,CASSSDSSTDTQYF
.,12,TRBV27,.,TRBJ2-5,TGTGCCAGCAAGGACCCGGTGGAGACCCAGTACTTC,CASKDPVETQYF
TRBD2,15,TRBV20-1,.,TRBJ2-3,TGCAGTGCTAGTTTGCGGGGGGCAAACACAGATACGCAGTATTTT,CSASLRGANTDTQYF
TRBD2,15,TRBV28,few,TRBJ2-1,TGTGCCAGCAGAGCCGGACTAGCGGGTTACAATGAGCAGTTCTTC,CASRAGLAGYNEQFF
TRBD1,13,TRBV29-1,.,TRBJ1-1,TGCAGCGCCAGAGACCGGGACAGCCGGATGAGTTTCTTT,CSARDRDSRMSFF
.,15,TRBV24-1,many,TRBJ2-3,TGTGCCACCAGTGATTGGACGTGGGCTGGAGATACGCAGTATTTT,CATSDWTWAGDTQYF
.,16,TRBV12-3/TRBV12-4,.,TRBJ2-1,TGTGCCGACGAACCCCTACAGGGAGGGGCCTACAATGAGCAGTTCTTC,CADEPLQGGAYNEQFF
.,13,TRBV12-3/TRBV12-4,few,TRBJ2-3,TGTGCCAGTCTTAAAGGGAGCACAGATACGCAGTATTTT,CASLKGSTDTQYF
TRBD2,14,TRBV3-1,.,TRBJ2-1,TGTGCCAGCAGGCAAGCGGGAGGAACGAATGAGCAGTTCTTC,CASRQAGGTNEQFF
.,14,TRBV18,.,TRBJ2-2,TGTGCCAGCTCACCGGACGGATACACCGGGGAGCTGTTTTTT,CASSPDGYTGELFF
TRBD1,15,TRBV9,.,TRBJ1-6,TGTGCCAGCAGCGCACAAGGGACAGGAAATTCACCCCTCCACTTT,CASSAQGTGNSPLHF
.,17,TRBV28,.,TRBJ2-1,TGTGCCAGCAGTATCCCGAGCACAGGGTACGGGATCGTCGAGCAGTTCTTC,CASSIPSTGYGIVEQFF
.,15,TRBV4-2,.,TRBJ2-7,TGTGCCAGCAGCCAAGAGGCCCTCGGGGCTGGCGAGCAGTACTTC,CASSQEALGAGEQYF
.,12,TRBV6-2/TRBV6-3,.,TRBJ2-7,TGTGCCAGCAGCCAGACAGGAGAGGAGCAGTACTTC,CASSQTGEEQYF
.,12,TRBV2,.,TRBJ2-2,TGTGCCAGCGCCTCACCCCCGGGGGAGCTGTTTTTT,CASASPPGELFF
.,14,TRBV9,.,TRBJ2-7,TGTGCCAGCAGCGTAGCTACGGGATCGCACGAGCAGTACTTC,CASSVATGSHEQYF
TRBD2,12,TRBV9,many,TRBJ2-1,TGTGCCAGCAGCTCCGGGACTAGCGGGAAGTTCTTC,CASSSGTSGKFF
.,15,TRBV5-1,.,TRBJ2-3,TGCGCCAGCAGCTTGTGGGTAGCGGCCACAGATACGCAGTATTTT,CASSLWVAATDTQYF
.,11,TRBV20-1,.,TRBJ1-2,TGCAGTGCTAGTGGGGAGACTTCGACTTTTTTC,CSASGETSTFF
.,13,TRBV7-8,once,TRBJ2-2,TGTGCCAGCAGCTTTGGAAGGGCCGGGGAGCTGTTTTTT,CASSFGRAGELFF
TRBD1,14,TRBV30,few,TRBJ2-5,TGTGCCTGGGACCTGACAGGGCCGGGAGAGACCCAGTACTTC,CAWDLTGPGETQYF
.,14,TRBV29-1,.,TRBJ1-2,TGCAGCGCCCGGCCGGCAGGGTGGAACTATGGCTACACCTTC,CSARPAGWNYGYTF
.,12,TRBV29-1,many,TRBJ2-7,TGCAGCGCCAAGCTCGGGACCTACGAGCAGTACTTC,CSAKLGTYEQYF
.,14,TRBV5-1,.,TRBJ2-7,TGCGCCAGCAGCTTGTACCGTGCAGCCCACGAGCAGTACTTC,CASSLYRAAHEQYF
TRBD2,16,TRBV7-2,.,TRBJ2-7,TGTGCCAGCAGCTTTAGCGGGGGGGGCGGCTCCTACGAGCAGTACTTC,CASSFSGGGGSYEQYF
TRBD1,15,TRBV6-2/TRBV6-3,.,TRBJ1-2,TGTGCCAGCAGCCGAAGGTCAGGACAGGGGGATGGCTACACCTTC,CASSRRSGQGDGYTF
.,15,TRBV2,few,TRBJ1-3,TGTGCCAGCAGGGGACGGACCTTCTCTGGAAACACCATATATTTT,CASRGRTFSGNTIYF